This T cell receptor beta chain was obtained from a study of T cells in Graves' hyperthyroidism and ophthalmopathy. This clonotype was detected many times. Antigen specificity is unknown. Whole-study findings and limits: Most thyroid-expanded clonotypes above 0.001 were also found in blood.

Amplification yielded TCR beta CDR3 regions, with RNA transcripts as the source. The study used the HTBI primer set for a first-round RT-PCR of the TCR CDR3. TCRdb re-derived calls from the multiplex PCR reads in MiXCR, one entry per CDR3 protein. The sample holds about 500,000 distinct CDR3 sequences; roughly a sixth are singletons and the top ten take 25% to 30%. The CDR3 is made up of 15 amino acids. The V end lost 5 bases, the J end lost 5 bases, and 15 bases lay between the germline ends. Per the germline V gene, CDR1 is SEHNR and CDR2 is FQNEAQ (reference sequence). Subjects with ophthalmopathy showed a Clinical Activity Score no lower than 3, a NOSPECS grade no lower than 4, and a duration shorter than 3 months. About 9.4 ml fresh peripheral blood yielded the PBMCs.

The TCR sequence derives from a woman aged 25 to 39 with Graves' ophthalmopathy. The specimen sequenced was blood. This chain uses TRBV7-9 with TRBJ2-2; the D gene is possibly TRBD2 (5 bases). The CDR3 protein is CASSLQAPGTGELFF. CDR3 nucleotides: TGTGCCAGCAGCCTCCAGGCCCCGGGGACCGGGGAGCTGTTTTTT.